The present T cell receptor (beta chain) was sequenced within a study of shared clonotypes between healthy human individuals. Regarding the study as a whole: The naive CD4 repertoires of a handful of donors were compared, and about 5% of clonotypes were shared. The study drew on few donors, limiting represented genetic and exposure-history diversity.

CDR1 is LNHDA and CDR2 is SQIVND in the germline V gene (reference sequence). V lost 4 bases and J lost 1; bases outside the gene matches: 6. The CDR3 contains 16 residues. CD45RO-negative cells were positively selected for CCR7, leaving out terminally differentiated effector memory CD45RA+ cells. Clones were read by immunoSEQ multiplex PCR, and TCRdb kept only the in-frame ones, dropping some. The sample has approximately 590,000 clones; roughly 95% are singletons. Concerning this clone: As yet, its antigen is unknown.

J is TRBJ2-1 and V is TRBV19; TRBD1 aligns across 8 bases. The TCR comes from a woman under 40 in good health. What was sequenced was naive CD8+ T cells sorted from blood. CDR3: CASSRPDRDSYNEQFF. The CDR3 region has the DNA TGTGCCAGTAGTAGGCCGGACAGGGATTCCTACAATGAGCAGTTCTTC.